The T cell receptor beta chain described here comes from a study of cytomegalovirus exposure and HLA in healthy donors. Turning to the study itself: Genetic ancestry analysis placed more than 80% of the approximately 390 donors that were genotyped in the Caucasian-associated cluster. Study-level points and caveats: In a later analysis, a missense DCLRE1C variant was linked to TCR beta V- and J-gene trimming.

Whereas donors were nominally healthy upon sampling, unrecorded immune exposures were probable. CDR1 WSHSY and CDR2 SAAADI come from the germline V gene. V was trimmed by 2 bases and J by 6 bases, leaving 16 bases between them. This CDR3 comprises 15 residues. The PCR contained 60 Vbeta and 13 Jbeta primers. Sequenced by immunoSEQ multiplex PCR; TCRdb stores in-frame clones only, minus some. Here the sample table reports 200,000 to 250,000 clones. Details on this clone: The antigen remains undetermined.

This receptor was identified in a girl aged 2 to 9 in good health and CMV-seropositive. J is TRBJ1-1 and V is TRBV10-2, with D possibly being TRBD1 (6 bases). Source material: PBMCs. In DNA form, the CDR3 reads TGCGCCAGCAGTGAGGCGGGGGGCAGCCGTTCTGAAGCTTTCTTT. The encoded protein is CASSEAGGSRSEAFF.